The 2 T cell receptor beta chains below were found in one sample sequenced in a study of T-cell reconstitution after alpha-beta-depleted transplantation in children listed by TCRdb under 2016. The treatment or condition label of this sample denotes: allogeneic hematopoietic cell transplantation with graft depleted of TCRalphabeta T cells and CD19 B cells. Library method: PCR. Reads for this sample came from an Illumina HiSeq 2500. Molecular barcoding was employed in the preparation of TCR libraries, with unique molecular identifiers being used to normalize TCRbeta repertoire quantification. TCRdb took the public reads, trimmed them with fastp at Q25, ran MiXCR for clone calling and kept in-frame beta chains. Every CDR3 protein is listed once, alongside the most common genes and DNA of its rows. This sample is represented by fewer than 700,000 distinct CDR3 sequences; roughly 23% of them were singletons. The leading ten clones occupy 11% to 15% of the sample.

This material consisted of PBMCs, mostly from graft donor cells, taken 360 days after TCRalphabeta/CD19-depleted stem cell transplant. Receptors originate from a boy in the first two years of life who had a stem cell transplant for acute myeloid leukemia, so the T cells may come from the graft donor.

At least ten counts were recorded for this clonotype. This chain links TRBV28 with TRBJ2-6; the D call may be TRBD1 or TRBD2 (5 bases each). The CDR3 loop spans 16 amino acids. Germline-derived CDR1 and CDR2 are MDHEN and SYDVKM. V was cut by 6 bases and J by 6 bases, with 18 bases left in between. For the CDR3, the DNA is TGTGCCAGCAGGAAGGGACCGCTCGGAGCGGCCAACGTCCTGACTTTC. This translates into CASRKGPLGAANVLTF.

This clonotype was counted between two and nine times. V is TRBV20-1 and J is TRBJ1-1; D remains ambiguous. CDR1 is DFQATT and CDR2 is SNEGSKA in the germline V gene (reference sequence). The CDR3 extends over 13 amino acids. With 3 bases removed from V and 3 bases from J, the gap between germline ends came to 11 bases. The CDR3 nucleotides read TGCAGTGCTAGCCCCCCGGGGTACACTGAAGCTTTCTTT. It specifies CSASPPGYTEAFF.